Listed here are 23 T cell receptor beta chains from one sample, sequenced in a study of Graves' ophthalmopathy and Graves' hyperthyroidism. RNA transcripts were the template, and TCR beta CDR3 regions were amplified from them. RT-PCR in the first round used HTBI primers; a second-round multiplex PCR followed. In TCRdb, the multiplex PCR reads were re-called with MiXCR into one record per CDR3 protein. The repertoire holds over a million distinct CDR3 sequences, with roughly 35% as singletons. Sequencing was carried out using peripheral blood or thyroid tissue (not recorded which). These receptors came from an adult man with Graves' hyperthyroidism.

With regard to this clonotype: A much larger clone differs by one base, so this may be a read error. The chain couples TRBV20-1 to TRBJ1-6; perhaps TRBD1 as D (5 bases). Trimming cost V 0 bases and J 10 bases, with 13 bases left between them. This CDR3 contains 14 residues. The germline gives CDR1 DFQATT, CDR2 SNEGSKA (reference sequence). Here the CDR3 DNA reads TGCAGTGCTAGAGAAGGCAGGGAGAGCTCACCCCTCCACTTT. This gives the protein CSAREGRESSPLHF.

Regarding this clonotype: This clone may be a read error of a much larger clone one base away. The genes are TRBV7-9 and TRBJ1-1; tentatively, D is TRBD1 (6 bases). This CDR3 comprises 16 residues. CDR1 is SEHNR and CDR2 is FQNEAQ in the germline V gene (reference sequence). CDR3 in amino acids: CAGSLWGLGTNTEAFF. Written as DNA, the CDR3 is TGTGCCGGCAGCTTATGGGGGCTAGGGACGAACACTGAAGCTTTCTTT.

CDR3: CASSQETGLAFF. CDR3 in DNA: TGTGCCAGCAGCCAAGAAACAGGCCTGGCTTTCTTT. The V call is TRBV12-3 or TRBV12-4, the J call TRBJ1-1, with D perhaps TRBD1 (5 bases). Trimming took 6 bases from V and 11 from J, leaving 16 bases between them. The CDR3 runs to 12 residues.

This clonotype occurred a few times. V gene TRBV20-1 combines with J gene TRBJ2-7; 8 nucleotides align to TRBD2. Trimming cost V 6 bases and J 2 bases; bases outside gene matches: 9. Per the germline V gene, CDR1 is DFQATT and CDR2 is SNEGSKA (reference sequence). The CDR3 covers 14 residues. The DNA for the CDR3 is TGCAGTGCCCCACCCGGGACTAGTCCCTACGAGCAGTACTTC. Translation: CSAPPGTSPYEQYF.

In this sample, this clonotype turned up many times. This rearrangement joins TRBV24-1 to TRBJ1-1; 7 nucleotides agree with TRBD1. Germline CDR1 reads KGHDR; CDR2 reads SFDVKD. CDR3 size: 14 residues. V was pared by 5 bases and J by 1 base, with 3 bases of the junction left unmatched. CDR3 residues: CATSGDSQNTEAFF. CDR3 in DNA: TGTGCCACCAGTGGGGACAGTCAGAACACTGAAGCTTTCTTT.

The chain employs TRBV5-4 and TRBJ2-7; maybe TRBD1 (8 bases). V was cut by 4 bases and J by 3 bases, with 14 bases left in between. This CDR3 has 14 residues. Germline V lookup: CDR1 SGHNT, CDR2 YYREEE (reference sequence). DNA of the CDR3: TGTGCCAGCAGCGCCACAGGGGGGGACTACGAGCAGTACTTC. Residues: CASSATGGDYEQYF.

A word on this clonotype: A read error is likely, as this CDR3 ends without the conserved phenylalanine or tryptophan. The DNA is left out, because the CDR3 cannot be placed on it with certainty; the CDR3 is given as TCRdb lists it. V gene TRBV7-2 combines with J gene TRBJ2-6. Ends included, the CDR3 has 9 residues. Germline CDR1 is SGHTA and CDR2 is FQGNSA. CDR3 sequence: CASSLGQGL.

The table lists this clonotype with a few counts. CDR3 DNA: TGTGCCACCAGCAGAGACCCACGGAGAGGCGGTGGCTACACCTTC. It specifies CATSRDPRRGGGYTF. V gene TRBV15 combines with J gene TRBJ1-2, with no clear D. V lost 0 bases and J lost 7, with 15 bases in between. CDR3 length: 15 residues. Germline V gene sequence: CDR1 LNHNV, CDR2 YYDKDF (reference sequence). Full variable domain (remainder filled in from reference TRBV15 and TRBJ1-2): DAMVIQNPRYQVTQFGKPVTLSCSQTLNHNVMYWYQQKSSQAPKLLFHYYDKDFNNEADTPDNFQSRRPNTSFCFLDIRSPGLGDTAMYLCATSRDPRRGGGYTFGSGTRLTVV.

This rearrangement joins TRBV12-3 or TRBV12-4 to TRBJ1-1, with a tentative D call TRBD1 (6 bases). The CDR3 has 14 amino acids. The ends were cut back, 8 bases at V and 2 bases at J, with 15 bases in the middle. In nucleotides, the CDR3 is TGTGCCAGCGGTCTACGGGGGGCTAACACTGAAGCTTTCTTT. It translates to CASGLRGANTEAFF.

Details on this clonotype: A read error may explain this, as a much larger clone is one base away. The CDR3 does not end in the conserved phenylalanine or tryptophan, so this is likely a read error. The V and J genes are TRBV2 and TRBJ1-6; no clear D gene. In germline, CDR1 is SNHLY, CDR2 FYNNEI. This CDR3 has 13 residues. V dropped 5 bases and J dropped 3 bases, with 5 bases sitting between them. The DNA of the CDR3 is TGTGCCAGCAGTTTAGGCTATAATTCACCCCTCCACTCT. As protein: CASSLGYNSPLHS.

This clonotype was seen once. This chain uses TRBV15 with TRBJ2-7, with 7 bases identical to TRBD2. CDR1 is LNHNV and CDR2 is YYDKDF in the germline V gene (reference sequence). V trimming: 10 bases; J trimming: 3 bases; junction bases outside the gene matches: 12. The CDR3 extends over 14 amino acids. The chain's CDR3 is CASSLLASGYEQYF. The CDR3 nucleotides are TGTGCCAGCAGTTTACTGGCTAGCGGCTACGAGCAGTACTTC.

On this clonotype itself: The junction differs from germline at one of its ends, possibly a read error. The J gene is TRBJ2-2, the V gene TRBV9; 10 bases are a match to TRBD1. This CDR3 contains 17 residues. Germline CDR1 reads SGDLS; CDR2 reads YYNGEE. The CDR3 bases are TGCGCCAGCAGCCAAGCCCCAGACAGGGGGCAGTCCGGGGAGCTGTTTTTT. Translated: CASSQAPDRGQSGELFF.

The rearrangement uses TRBV28 and TRBJ2-6; weak D call: TRBD2 (5 bases). Germline V gives CDR1 MDHEN, CDR2 SYDVKM. This CDR3 is built from 17 residues. Trimming removed 5 bases at V and 1 base at J, with 15 bases between. CDR3 in DNA: TGTGCCAGCAGTCCCTACGGACTGCAGTCTGGGGCCAACGTCCTGACTTTC. Translated: CASSPYGLQSGANVLTF. Variable domain in full (rest from reference TRBV28 and TRBJ2-6): DVKVTQSSRYLVKRTGEKVFLECVQDMDHENMFWYRQDPGLGLRLIYFSYDVKMKEKGDIPEGYSVSREKKERFSLILESASTNQTSMYLCASSPYGLQSGANVLTFGAGSRLTVL.

This rearrangement joins TRBV10-3 to TRBJ1-3; perhaps TRBD1 as D (5 bases). The J call may be in error: the DNA end matches TRBJ1-5 better. The germline V gene has CDR1 ENHRY and CDR2 SYGVKD. The CDR3 has 14 amino acids. CDR3 in amino acids: CAIRDNGGNQPQHF. CDR3 nucleotides: TGTGCCATCAGGGACAACGGAGGCAATCAGCCCCAGCATTTT.

CDR3 loop: CASRTGGAFYGYTF. DNA for the CDR3: TGTGCCAGCAGAACAGGGGGCGCGTTTTATGGCTACACCTTC. The rearrangement links TRBV28 to TRBJ1-2, with TRBD1 identical over 9 bases. CDR3 size: 14 residues. The junction had 7 bases not matched to a gene; V was cut back by 6 bases and J by 5 bases. CDR1 MDHEN and CDR2 SYDVKM come from the germline V gene.

The CDR3 DNA is TGCGCCAGCAGCCAGGAAGCATTTAATTCACCCCTCCACTTT. This gives the protein CASSQEAFNSPLHF. J is TRBJ1-6 and V is TRBV4-3, with D hard to call. V lost 3 bases to trimming and J lost 6 bases, with 9 bases between them. CDR3 size: 14 residues. CDR1 is LGHNA and CDR2 is YSLEER in the germline V gene.

A remark on this clonotype: At one end the junction does not follow the germline gene, possibly because of a read error. The genes are TRBV10-3 and TRBJ1-2, with D unclear. Germline loops: CDR1 ENHRY, CDR2 SYGVKD. The CDR3 has 15 amino acids. This CDR3 reads CASSYSTRVGVGYTF. CDR3 sequence (DNA): TGTGCCAGCAGTTACTCGACTCGGGTTGGGGTTGGCTACACCTTC.

The rearrangement links TRBV10-3 to TRBJ2-5; TRBD2 might be the D (6 bases). The DNA end lines up better with TRBJ2-1; the J call may be wrong. The CDR3 is 16 amino acids. The germline V gene encodes CDR1 ENHRY and CDR2 SYGVKD. The CDR3 region is CAISGLVGGSYNEQFF. In nucleotides, the CDR3 is TGTGCCATCAGTGGACTAGTGGGAGGTTCCTACAATGAGCAGTTCTTC.

This chain connects TRBV7-3 to TRBJ1-1; D might be TRBD1 (6 bases). Germline CDR1 is SGHTA and CDR2 is FQGTGA. The V end lost 5 bases, the J end lost 5 bases, and 12 bases lay between the germline ends. The CDR3 spans 13 residues. The CDR3 nucleotides read TGTGCCAGCAGCCAAAGGACAGCGACTGAAGCTTTCTTT. It yields the protein CASSQRTATEAFF.

This rearrangement joins TRBV5-1 to TRBJ2-2, with D possibly TRBD2 on 6 matching bases. V lost 4 bases and J 7 bases, leaving 14 bases between the germline ends. The germline gives CDR1 SGHRS, CDR2 YFSETQ. The CDR3 length is 14 residues. Written as DNA, the CDR3 is TGCGCCAGCAGCCGAAAGGCTAGCGACGGGGAGCTGTTTTTT. It encodes CASSRKASDGELFF.

The table lists this clonotype with a few counts. In nucleotides, the CDR3 is TGTGCCAGCAGCTCCTCCTCGACAGGGGTTTTTGGTCAGCCCCAGCATTTT. It yields the protein CASSSSSTGVFGQPQHF. The rearrangement joins TRBV7-9 to TRBJ1-5; 8 bases align to TRBD1. The CDR3 loop spans 17 amino acids. CDR1 is SEHNR, CDR2 FQNEAQ, per germline (reference sequence). The J segment lost 6 bases and the V segment lost 4 bases, leaving 14 bases of the junction unmatched.

This clonotype was counted ten times or more. This chain links TRBV6-5 with TRBJ1-2; 9 nucleotides align to TRBD1. Germline V CDR1 and CDR2: MNHEY, SVGAGI. The V gene end was trimmed by 5 bases and the J gene end by 3 bases; junction bases not matched to a gene: 10. The CDR3 totals 16 residues. The CDR3 here is CASSEKPGQGDYGYTF. The CDR3 bases are TGTGCCAGCAGTGAAAAGCCGGGACAGGGAGACTATGGCTACACCTTC.

This chain joins TRBV19 and TRBJ1-2, with D possibly being TRBD1 (6 bases). This CDR3 is built from 16 residues. Trimming took 6 bases from V and 5 from J, leaving 22 bases between them. Germline CDR1 and CDR2: LNHDA and SQIVND (reference sequence). In DNA, the CDR3 is TGTGCCAGTAGCGCCAGCGGACCGACAGGAGGGTATGGCTACACCTTC. It encodes CASSASGPTGGYGYTF.